This TCR beta chain was sequenced for a study of cytomegalovirus exposure and HLA in healthy donors. The study's findings and limits: Sequencing depth roughly uniform across donors was assumed in presence/absence analyses. A later analysis appeared to link common viral pathogens to several of the most significant clusters. Most TCRs appeared rarely, but some public TCRs recurred in many donors.

About this clone itself: The antigen is unknown.

Trimming removed 5 bases from V and 4 bases from J, with 11 bases in between. Germline values: CDR1 MDHEN, CDR2 SYDVKM. The CDR3 has 14 residues. In the PCR, 60 Vbeta and 13 Jbeta primers were used. Original handling: In a later analysis, the count reached 75 million to 90 million unique TCR beta chains, with 10 million to 11 million shared. Libraries were prepared by immunoSEQ multiplex PCR; TCRdb keeps only in-frame clonotypes and omits some of them. The V and J calls and clone size come from that table; D and trimming were worked out from the DNA. The sample has about 200,000 clones. This sequence was found in a man younger than 45 in good health and CMV-seronegative. The rearrangement links TRBV28 to TRBJ1-4; perhaps TRBD1 as D (5 bases). Sequencing used PBMCs. The CDR3 protein is CASSPQERNEKLFF. The CDR3 nucleotides are TGTGCCAGCAGTCCACAGGAGCGTAATGAAAAACTGTTTTTT.